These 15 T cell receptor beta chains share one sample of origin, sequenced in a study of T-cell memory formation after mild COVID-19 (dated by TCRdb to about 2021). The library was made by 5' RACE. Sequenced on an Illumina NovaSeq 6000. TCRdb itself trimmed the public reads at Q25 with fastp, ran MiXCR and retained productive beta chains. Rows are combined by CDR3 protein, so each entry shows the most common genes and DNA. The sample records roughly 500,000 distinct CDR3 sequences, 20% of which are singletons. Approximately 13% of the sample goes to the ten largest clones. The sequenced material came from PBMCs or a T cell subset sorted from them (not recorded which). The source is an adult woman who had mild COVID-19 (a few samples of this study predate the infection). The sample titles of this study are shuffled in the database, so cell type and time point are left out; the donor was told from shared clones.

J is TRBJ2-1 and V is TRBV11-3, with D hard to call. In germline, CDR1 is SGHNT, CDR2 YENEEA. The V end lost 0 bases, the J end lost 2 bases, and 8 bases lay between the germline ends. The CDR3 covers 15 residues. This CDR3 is CASSLDRAPYNEQFF. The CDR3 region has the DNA TGTGCCAGCAGCTTAGATCGAGCGCCCTACAATGAGCAGTTCTTC.

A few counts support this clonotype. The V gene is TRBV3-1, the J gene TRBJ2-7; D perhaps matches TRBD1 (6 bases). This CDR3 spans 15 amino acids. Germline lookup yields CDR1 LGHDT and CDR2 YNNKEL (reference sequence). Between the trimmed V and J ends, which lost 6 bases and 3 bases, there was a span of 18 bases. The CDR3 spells CASSPTGTRIYEQYF. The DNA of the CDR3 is TGTGCCAGCAGTCCTACCGGGACAAGAATCTACGAGCAGTACTTC.

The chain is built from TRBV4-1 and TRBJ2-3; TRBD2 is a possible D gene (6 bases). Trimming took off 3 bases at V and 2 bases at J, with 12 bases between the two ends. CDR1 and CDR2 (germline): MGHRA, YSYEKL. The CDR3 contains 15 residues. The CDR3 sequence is CASSQLAGNTDTQYF. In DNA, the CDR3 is TGCGCCAGCAGCCAGTTGGCGGGGAACACAGATACGCAGTATTTT.

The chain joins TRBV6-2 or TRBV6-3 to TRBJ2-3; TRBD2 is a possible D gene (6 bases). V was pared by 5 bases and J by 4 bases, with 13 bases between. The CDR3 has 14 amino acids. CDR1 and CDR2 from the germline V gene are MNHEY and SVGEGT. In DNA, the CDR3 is TGTGCCAGCAGTCCAGCGGGTTTTTCAGATACGCAGTATTTT. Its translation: CASSPAGFSDTQYF.

The CDR3 loop reads CASSPGGRAAGELFF. CDR3 DNA sequence: TGTGCCAGCAGCCCAGGCGGGAGGGCCGCCGGGGAGCTGTTTTTT. The chain couples TRBV7-9 to TRBJ2-2; 9 positions agree with TRBD2. V shed 5 bases and J 6 bases; nucleotides not matched to a gene: 7. The CDR3 is made up of 15 amino acids. Per germline, CDR1 SEHNR and CDR2 FQNEAQ (reference sequence).

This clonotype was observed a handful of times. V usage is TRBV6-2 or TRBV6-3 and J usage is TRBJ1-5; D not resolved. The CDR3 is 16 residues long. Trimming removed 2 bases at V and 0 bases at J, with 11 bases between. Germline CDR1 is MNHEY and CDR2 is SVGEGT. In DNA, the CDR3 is TGTGCCAGCAGTTACGCCCGTCAATATAGCAATCAGCCCCAGCATTTT. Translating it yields CASSYARQYSNQPQHF.

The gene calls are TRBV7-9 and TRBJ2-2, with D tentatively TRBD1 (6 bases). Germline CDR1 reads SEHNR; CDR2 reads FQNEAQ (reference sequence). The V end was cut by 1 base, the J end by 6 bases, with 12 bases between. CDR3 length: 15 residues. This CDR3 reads CASSLGSGAPGELFF. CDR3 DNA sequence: TGTGCCAGCAGCTTAGGATCAGGGGCCCCCGGGGAGCTGTTTTTT.

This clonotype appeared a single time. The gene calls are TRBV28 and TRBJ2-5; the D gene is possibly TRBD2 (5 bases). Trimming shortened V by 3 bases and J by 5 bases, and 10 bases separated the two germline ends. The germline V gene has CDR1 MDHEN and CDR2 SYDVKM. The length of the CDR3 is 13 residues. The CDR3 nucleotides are TGTGCCAGCAGTTTCGGGGTCATGGAGACCCAGTACTTC. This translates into CASSFGVMETQYF.

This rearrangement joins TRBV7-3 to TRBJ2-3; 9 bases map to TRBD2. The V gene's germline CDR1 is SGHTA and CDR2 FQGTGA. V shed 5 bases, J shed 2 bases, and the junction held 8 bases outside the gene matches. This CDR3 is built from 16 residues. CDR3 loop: CASSLLAGGHTDTQYF. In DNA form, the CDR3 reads TGTGCCAGCAGCCTACTGGCGGGGGGGCACACAGATACGCAGTATTTT.

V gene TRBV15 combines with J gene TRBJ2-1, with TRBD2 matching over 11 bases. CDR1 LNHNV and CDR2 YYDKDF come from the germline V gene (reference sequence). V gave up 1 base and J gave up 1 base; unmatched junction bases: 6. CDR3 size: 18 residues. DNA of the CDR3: TGTGCCACCAGCAGAGGGTTAGCGGGAGGGAAATCCTACAATGAGCAGTTCTTC. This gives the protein CATSRGLAGGKSYNEQFF.

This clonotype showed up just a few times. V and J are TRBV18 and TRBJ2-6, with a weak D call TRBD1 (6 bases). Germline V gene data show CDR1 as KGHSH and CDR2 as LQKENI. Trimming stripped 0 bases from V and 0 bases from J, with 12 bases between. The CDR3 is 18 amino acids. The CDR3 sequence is CASSPPWDTRSGANVLTF. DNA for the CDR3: TGTGCCAGCTCACCACCGTGGGACACCCGCTCTGGGGCCAACGTCCTGACTTTC.

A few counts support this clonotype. The CDR3 reads CASSFGYTEAFF. CDR3 sequence (DNA): TGTGCCAGCAGTTTTGGGTACACTGAAGCTTTCTTT. The gene calls are TRBV12-3 or TRBV12-4 and TRBJ1-1; D remains unclear. The CDR3 is 12 amino acids. V shed 3 bases and J shed 3 bases, with 5 bases lying between them.

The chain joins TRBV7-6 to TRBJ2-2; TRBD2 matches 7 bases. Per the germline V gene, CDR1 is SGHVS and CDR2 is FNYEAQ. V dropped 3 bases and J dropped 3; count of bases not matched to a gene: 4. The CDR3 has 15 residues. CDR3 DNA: TGTGCCAGCAGCTTCGGGGGGTCGGACACCGGGGAGCTGTTTTTT. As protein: CASSFGGSDTGELFF.

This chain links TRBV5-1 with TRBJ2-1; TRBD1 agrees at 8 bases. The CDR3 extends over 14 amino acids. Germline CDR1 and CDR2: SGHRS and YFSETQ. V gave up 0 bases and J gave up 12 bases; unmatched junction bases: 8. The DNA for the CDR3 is TGCGCCAGCAGCTTGGAATTCGGACAGGGTACGCAGTTCTTC. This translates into CASSLEFGQGTQFF.

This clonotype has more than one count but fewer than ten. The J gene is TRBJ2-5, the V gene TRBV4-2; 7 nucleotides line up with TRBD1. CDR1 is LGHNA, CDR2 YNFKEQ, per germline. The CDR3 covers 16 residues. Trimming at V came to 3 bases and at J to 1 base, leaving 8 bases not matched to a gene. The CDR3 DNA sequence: TGTGCCAGCAGCCATCTCGACCGGGACAGCCAAGAGACCCAGTACTTC. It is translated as CASSHLDRDSQETQYF.